Following are 24 T cell receptor beta chains from one sample sequenced in a study of regulatory T cells in long-lasting Graves disease. The time point is: newly diagnosed GD, antithyroid drugs for less than 3 months. PBMCs provided the RNA from which the TCR library was made. In building TCR beta libraries, iRepertoire HTBI primers were used together with Arm-PCR of CDR3 regions. TCRdb re-called the multiplex PCR reads with MiXCR, one entry per CDR3 protein. The data contain 200,000 to 250,000 distinct CDR3 sequences, 15% to 20% of them singletons. Sequencing was performed on peripheral blood mononuclear cells (PBMCs), taken at new diagnosis, from a patient treated with antithyroid drugs. The receptors come from a female donor with Graves disease.

The table lists this clonotype with many counts. The chain employs TRBV18 and TRBJ1-1; D gene ambiguous. The V gene's germline CDR1 is KGHSH and CDR2 LQKENI. With 6 bases removed from V and 0 bases from J, the gap between germline ends came to 17 bases. The CDR3 covers 16 residues. In DNA form, the CDR3 reads TGTGCCAGCTCTCTTACCACATCGCAAATGAACACTGAAGCTTTCTTT. This gives the protein CASSLTTSQMNTEAFF.

The chain joins TRBV11-2 to TRBJ2-3, with D tentatively TRBD2 (6 bases). The CDR3 is made up of 16 amino acids. Germline CDR1 and CDR2: SGHAT and FQNNGV. V was pared by 1 base and J by 5 bases, with 16 bases between. For the CDR3, the DNA is TGTGCCAGCAGCTTAGCCGGCAGGGAGGTTGAAGATACGCAGTATTTT. Its protein is CASSLAGREVEDTQYF.

There are many counts of this clonotype. The V and J genes are TRBV10-3 and TRBJ2-5; the D gene is possibly TRBD1 (6 bases). Trimming left V 3 bases short and J 2 bases short, with 7 bases between. Per the germline V gene, CDR1 is ENHRY and CDR2 is SYGVKD. This CDR3 contains 13 residues. CDR3 loop: CAISEGQQETQYF. The CDR3, as DNA: TGTGCCATCAGTGAAGGACAGCAAGAGACCCAGTACTTC.

About this clonotype itself: One end of the junction varies from germline; a read error may be responsible. The chain carries TRBV27 and TRBJ2-1; D may correspond to TRBD1 or TRBD2 (5 bases each). The CDR3 totals 17 residues. CDR1 is MNHEY, CDR2 SMNVEV, per germline (reference sequence). CDR3 protein: CASTPMRGRSSYNEQLF. Here the CDR3 DNA reads TGTGCCAGCACCCCTATGAGGGGAAGAAGCTCCTACAATGAGCAGCTCTTC.

This clonotype was seen at least ten times. This rearrangement joins TRBV6-5 to TRBJ2-7; 8 nucleotides match TRBD2. The CDR3 spans 15 residues. The germline V gene encodes CDR1 MNHEY and CDR2 SVGAGI. V gave up 3 bases and J gave up 2 bases; unmatched junction bases: 6. CDR3 region: CASSYTSGGPYEQYF. In DNA, the CDR3 is TGTGCCAGCAGTTATACTTCGGGAGGGCCCTACGAGCAGTACTTC.

This clonotype was counted only a few times. The chain links TRBV7-3 to TRBJ2-1; D may be TRBD1 or TRBD2 (5 bases each). V shed 4 bases and J shed 6 bases, with 10 bases lying between them. The CDR3 is 13 residues long. Germline CDR1 is SGHTA and CDR2 is FQGTGA. The CDR3 bases are TGTGCCAGCAGCTCGGGGCCCCTCAATGAGCAGTTCTTC. Translating gives CASSSGPLNEQFF.

This clonotype was counted many times. The chain employs TRBV15 and TRBJ2-1; a possible D gene is TRBD2 (7 bases). V lost 1 base and J lost 2, with 12 bases in between. From germline, CDR1 is LNHNV and CDR2 YYDKDF (reference sequence). The CDR3 consists of 16 residues. CDR3: CATSRVGGRAYNEQFF. CDR3 sequence (DNA): TGTGCCACCAGCAGAGTAGGGGGGAGGGCCTACAATGAGCAGTTCTTC.

This clonotype was detected ten times or more. The chain employs TRBV7-9 and TRBJ2-5; D is unresolved. CDR1 is SEHNR and CDR2 is FQNEAQ in the germline V gene (reference sequence). Deletions cut 1 base from V and 6 bases from J, with 3 bases between. The CDR3 length is 11 residues. DNA for the CDR3: TGTGCCAGCAGCTTAGAACAGACCCAGTACTTC. Its protein is CASSLEQTQYF.

The chain joins TRBV16 to TRBJ1-6, with D unresolved. Per germline, CDR1 KGHSY and CDR2 FQNENV. The length of the CDR3 is 13 residues. The germline V and J ends were trimmed by 6 bases and 8 bases, with 11 bases remaining between them. CDR3 bases: TGTGCCAGCAGGACGCAAACTGATTCACCCCTCCACTTT. It encodes CASRTQTDSPLHF.

This clonotype was seen a handful of times. The chain employs TRBV7-9 and TRBJ2-7; D is unresolved. Trimming took 1 base from V and 2 from J, leaving 6 bases between them. From germline, CDR1 is SEHNR and CDR2 FQNEAQ (reference sequence). This CDR3 spans 13 amino acids. For the CDR3, the DNA is TGTGCCAGCAGCTTAGATCAAGCCTACGAGCAGTACTTC. It specifies CASSLDQAYEQYF.

The chain carries TRBV2 and TRBJ1-1; TRBD1 matches at 11 bases. CDR1 and CDR2 from the germline V gene are SNHLY and FYNNEI. The CDR3 sequence is 16 residues long. V was pared by 6 bases and J by 4 bases, with 10 bases of the junction left unmatched. The CDR3 DNA reads as TGTGCCAGCAGACTCACCGGGACAGGGGGAGGCACTGAAGCTTTCTTT. Its translation: CASRLTGTGGGTEAFF.

This clonotype has ten or more counts. The chain has TRBV24-1 and TRBJ2-3; TRBD1 might be the D (6 bases). The germline CDR1 and CDR2 sequences are KGHDR and SFDVKD. Trimming shortened V by 8 bases and J by 0 bases, and 11 bases separated the two germline ends. This CDR3 has 14 residues. Here the CDR3 reads CATTGDDSTDTQYF. In nucleotides, the CDR3 is TGTGCCACCACAGGGGATGATAGCACAGATACGCAGTATTTT.

This clonotype was counted at least ten times. The rearrangement uses TRBV10-3 and TRBJ2-7; 7 bases are a match to TRBD2. The germline gives CDR1 ENHRY, CDR2 SYGVKD. V was clipped by 5 bases and J by 1 base; unmatched bases: 8. CDR3 size: 15 residues. The CDR3 sequence: CAISRSGGGSYEQYF. The CDR3 DNA sequence: TGTGCCATCAGTCGCAGTGGGGGGGGTTCCTACGAGCAGTACTTC.

In its sample, this clonotype was seen many times. The rearrangement uses TRBV20-1 and TRBJ2-1; the match to TRBD1 covers 10 bases. Per the germline V gene, CDR1 is DFQATT and CDR2 is SNEGSKA (reference sequence). The CDR3 sequence is 14 residues long. V lost 8 bases and J lost 8; bases outside the gene matches: 12. CDR3 bases: TGCAGTACAACCGGGACAGGGGAGGGGCATGAGCAGTTCTTC. It yields the protein CSTTGTGEGHEQFF.

A remark on this clonotype: The likely explanation is a read error, given a far larger clone one base away. The chain employs TRBV6-2 or TRBV6-3 and TRBJ2-2, with D perhaps TRBD1 (6 bases). V dropped 5 bases and J dropped 5 bases, with 12 bases sitting between them. The CDR3 runs to 14 residues. The germline V gene encodes CDR1 MNHEY and CDR2 SVGEGT. CDR3 protein: CASSGGRRTGELFF. In DNA, the CDR3 is TGTGCCAGCAGTGGGGGCCGCCGGACCGGGGAGCTGTTTTTT.

This clonotype was seen ten or more times. The V and J genes are TRBV6-5 and TRBJ2-2, with TRBD2 matching 7 bases. The V gene's germline CDR1 is MNHEY and CDR2 SVGAGI. The CDR3 covers 18 residues. The V segment lost 6 bases and the J segment 2 bases; nucleotides outside the gene matches: 15. CDR3 sequence (DNA): TGTGCCAGCAGATACCCGGATGGACGGGACTATAACACCGGGGAGCTGTTTTTT. Its translation: CASRYPDGRDYNTGELFF.

This clonotype was detected many times. The V gene is TRBV10-3, the J gene TRBJ2-5; no definite D call. Germline CDR1 ENHRY, CDR2 SYGVKD. The CDR3 covers 13 residues. The V gene lost 0 bases and the J gene lost 2 bases, with 4 bases spanning the gap. In DNA, the CDR3 is TGTGCCATCAGTGAGTCTGTGCAAGAGACCCAGTACTTC. Translation: CAISESVQETQYF.

This clonotype was counted many times. The V and J genes are TRBV7-3 and TRBJ2-1; tentatively, D is TRBD2 (7 bases). The CDR3 covers 15 residues. Between the trimmed V and J ends, which lost 5 bases and 8 bases, there was a span of 19 bases. Germline CDR1 SGHTA, CDR2 FQGTGA. CDR3 DNA: TGTGCCAGCAGCCTCCAGGCGACGGGGGGCCATGAGCAGTTCTTC. It encodes CASSLQATGGHEQFF. Filled out from reference TRBV7-3 and TRBJ2-1, the complete variable domain reads GAGVSQTPSNKVTEKGKYVELRCDPISGHTALYWYRQSLGQGPEFLIYFQGTGAADDSGLPNDRFFAVRPEGSVSTLKIQRTERGDSAVYLCASSLQATGGHEQFFGPGTRLTVL.

This clonotype came up many times. The J gene is TRBJ2-3, the V gene TRBV6-2 or TRBV6-3; weak D call: TRBD2 (6 bases). Trimming removed 0 bases at V and 0 bases at J, with 16 bases between. The CDR3 is 18 amino acids. Looked up from germline, CDR1 is MNHEY and CDR2 is SVGEGT. CDR3 residues: CASSYSSLASSSTDTQYF. CDR3 DNA sequence: TGTGCCAGCAGTTACTCGTCCCTAGCGTCGAGTAGCACAGATACGCAGTATTTT.

This clonotype was seen at least ten times. This chain uses TRBV2 with TRBJ1-6; TRBD1 is a possible D gene (5 bases). CDR3 length: 15 residues. The V and J ends lost 2 bases and 6 bases respectively, with 11 bases between them. Per germline, CDR1 SNHLY and CDR2 FYNNEI. CDR3 coding DNA: TGTGCCAGCAGTGAAATGATAGGGACTAATTCACCCCTCCACTTT. This sequence encodes CASSEMIGTNSPLHF.

This clonotype has ten or more counts. The chain employs TRBV20-1 and TRBJ2-7; maybe TRBD2 (6 bases). Germline loops: CDR1 DFQATT, CDR2 SNEGSKA (reference sequence). Trimming removed 0 bases at V and 0 bases at J, with 9 bases between. The length of the CDR3 is 14 residues. Written as DNA, the CDR3 is TGCAGTGCTAGAGAGGGGACTGCCTCCTACGAGCAGTACTTC. Translation gives CSAREGTASYEQYF.

This clonotype was seen many times. The chain employs TRBV19 and TRBJ1-1; no definite D call. With 1 base removed from V and 7 bases from J, the gap between germline ends came to 7 bases. From germline, CDR1 is LNHDA and CDR2 SQIVND (reference sequence). The CDR3 extends over 12 amino acids. In DNA form, the CDR3 reads TGTGCCAGTAGTATAGGTGCAGTTGAAGCTTTCTTT. This translates into CASSIGAVEAFF.

This clonotype was picked up a small number of times. The rearrangement uses TRBV11-2 and TRBJ1-3, with D hard to call. Trimming removed 5 bases at V and 3 bases at J, with 8 bases between. Germline CDR1 SGHAT, CDR2 FQNNGV. The CDR3 has 13 residues. The DNA of the CDR3 is TGTGCCAGCAGCATCGGGATTGGAAACACCATATATTTT. It encodes CASSIGIGNTIYF.

In its sample, this clonotype was seen many times. This chain uses TRBV18 with TRBJ2-7; the D is unclear. The CDR3 consists of 14 residues. Between the trimmed V and J ends, which lost 6 bases and 2 bases, there was a span of 14 bases. Germline assignment: CDR1 KGHSH and CDR2 LQKENI. DNA for the CDR3: TGTGCCAGCTCCGCCCTGGGTACCCCCTACGAGCAGTACTTC. This gives the protein CASSALGTPYEQYF.